The present entry profiles one T cell receptor beta chain with its context. The target antigen is unknown. The data are from a study of T cells in localized non-small cell lung cancer. Study findings and constraints: Compared with tumor, uninvolved adjacent lung displayed greater T cell clonality, ranking highest overall. Sequence data derive from only one tumor region, so heterogeneity remains possible. Longer overall survival was associated with a higher density of T cells in the blood.

TCRdb keeps only in-frame clones here, not all; method: immunoSEQ multiplex PCR. The table includes around 54,000 clones, 70% to 90% detected once. The germline V gene has CDR1 SGDLS and CDR2 YYNGEE. V was clipped by 3 bases and J by 1 base, with 7 bases between them. The CDR3 runs to 13 residues. The chain is built from TRBV9 and TRBJ1-1; unclear D gene. The TCR comes from a male donor older than 55 with stage III squamous cell lung carcinoma. The material was peripheral blood, obtained before any cancer treatment. CDR3 nucleotides: TGTGCCAGCAGCGGTAATACGAACACTGAAGCTTTCTTT. Translation gives CASSGNTNTEAFF.